One and the same sample provided the 21 T cell receptor beta chains below, sequenced in a study of blood T cell repertoires in COVID-19. Assay: immunoSEQ multiplex PCR; the TCRdb copy retains only in-frame clones and omits some. This sample has approximately 330,000 clones, with roughly 90% found just once. The sample was PBMCs or T cells enriched from blood (not recorded which). Receptor source: a woman in her twenties or thirties who had recovered from COVID-19.

The V gene is TRBV9, the J gene TRBJ2-2, with 8 bases lining up with TRBD1. CDR1 is SGDLS, CDR2 YYNGEE, per germline. J gave up 1 base and V 3 bases, and 8 bases lay outside the gene matches. CDR3 length equals 17 residues. CDR3 amino acids: CASSEPTGTGNTGELFF. The CDR3 DNA reads TGTGCCAGCAGCGAACCTACCGGGACAGGGAACACCGGGGAGCTGTTTTTT. The complete variable domain, with remaining parts taken from reference TRBV9 and TRBJ2-2, reads DSGVTQTPKHLITATGQRVTLRCSPRSGDLSVYWYQQSLDQGLQFLIQYYNGEERAKGNILERFSAQQFPDLHSELNLSSLELGDSALYFCASSEPTGTGNTGELFFGEGSRLTVL.

Notes on this clone: The junction does not match germline at one end; this may be a read error. The chain is built from TRBV7-7 and TRBJ2-1; tentative D call: TRBD2 (6 bases). Germline V gene data show CDR1 as SSHAT and CDR2 as FNYEAQ (reference sequence). This CDR3 is 15 amino acids long. The CDR3 spells CASSLELDGSHEQFF. The CDR3 DNA follows: TGTGCTAGCAGCTTAGAACTCGACGGGAGCCATGAGCAGTTCTTC.

This clone came up once. This chain joins TRBV28 and TRBJ1-3; weak D call: TRBD1 (6 bases). Germline CDR1 MDHEN, CDR2 SYDVKM. The CDR3 is 16 residues long. The V gene lost 5 bases and the J gene lost 3 bases, with 17 bases spanning the gap. In nucleotides, the CDR3 is TGTGCCAGCAGTCGGACGCTTCAGGGGATTGGAAACACCATATATTTT. Translation gives CASSRTLQGIGNTIYF.

This clone was detected only once. The chain uses TRBV7-2 and TRBJ1-2, with no clear D. This CDR3 spans 13 amino acids. Deletions cut 1 base from V and 8 bases from J, with 11 bases between. Germline assignment: CDR1 SGHTA and CDR2 FQGNSA. CDR3 in DNA: TGTGCCAGCAGCTTAGAATTCCGCGGAGGCTACACCTTC. Its protein product is CASSLEFRGGYTF.

In its sample, this clone was seen a few times. V usage is TRBV7-8 and J usage is TRBJ2-6; TRBD1 matches 8 bases. Germline-derived CDR1 and CDR2 are SGHVS and FQNEAQ. This CDR3 spans 16 amino acids. V lost 5 bases, J lost 4 bases, and 7 bases stayed unmatched. This CDR3 is CASSPSRGRGANVLTF. The CDR3 DNA follows: TGTGCCAGCAGCCCCAGCAGGGGGCGCGGGGCCAACGTCCTGACTTTC.

The chain couples TRBV18 to TRBJ2-5, with TRBD1 as a possible D gene (6 bases). With 3 bases removed from V and 2 bases from J, the gap between germline ends came to 13 bases. Germline loops: CDR1 KGHSH, CDR2 LQKENI. This CDR3 has 15 residues. The CDR3 is CASSPTGHLQETQYF. CDR3 nucleotide sequence: TGTGCCAGCTCACCGACGGGACACCTACAAGAGACCCAGTACTTC.

The CDR3, as DNA: TGTGCCAGCAGCTTTCTGACTAGCGGGATGCAGGGAGATACGCAGTATTTT. Translated: CASSFLTSGMQGDTQYF. The rearrangement links TRBV5-4 to TRBJ2-3; TRBD2 matches 11 bases. This CDR3 region has 17 residues. The trim removed 2 bases at V and 5 bases at J, leaving 10 bases unmatched. Germline V gene data show CDR1 as SGHNT and CDR2 as YYREEE (reference sequence).

The chain employs TRBV23-1 and TRBJ1-3; D is possibly TRBD1 (5 bases). TRBV23-1 is an ORF for which the function is uncertain. Trimming left V 7 bases short and J 1 base short, with 23 bases between. The CDR3 sequence is 18 residues long. CDR3 coding DNA: TGCGCCAGCACACCCGGGTGGAGGGGAGGCAGTTCTGGAAACACCATATATTTT. Its protein product is CASTPGWRGGSSGNTIYF.

V and J are TRBV27 and TRBJ2-7, with D possibly being TRBD1 (6 bases). This CDR3 has 14 residues. Germline V gene sequence: CDR1 MNHEY, CDR2 SMNVEV (reference sequence). Trimming shortened V by 1 base and J by 5 bases, and 12 bases separated the two germline ends. As DNA, the CDR3 is TGTGCCAGCAGTTTATTGAGAGGGGGAGACGAGCAGTACTTC. This sequence encodes CASSLLRGGDEQYF.

This clone was seen a single time. The gene calls are TRBV7-6 and TRBJ1-1; 7 nucleotides match TRBD1. The germline gives CDR1 SGHVS, CDR2 FNYEAQ. The junction had 4 bases not matched to a gene; V was cut back by 5 bases and J by 4 bases. The CDR3 contains 13 residues. The CDR3 reads CASSPSGGTEAFF. CDR3 bases: TGTGCCAGCAGCCCCTCAGGGGGCACTGAAGCTTTCTTT.

This rearrangement joins TRBV28 to TRBJ2-1, with 10 positions matching TRBD2. CDR1 is MDHEN, CDR2 SYDVKM, per germline. The V segment lost 8 bases and the J segment 4 bases; nucleotides outside the gene matches: 5. The CDR3 runs to 14 residues. DNA of the CDR3: TGTGCCAGCCGTAGCGGGAGGACATACAATGAGCAGTTCTTC. Translating gives CASRSGRTYNEQFF.

The V gene is TRBV9, the J gene TRBJ1-1; no clear D gene. Germline loops: CDR1 SGDLS, CDR2 YYNGEE. The CDR3 runs to 11 residues. Deletions cut 7 bases from V and 1 base from J, with 5 bases between. For the CDR3, the DNA is TGTGCCAGCTCCAGGAACACTGAAGCTTTCTTT. As protein: CASSRNTEAFF.

This chain uses TRBV29-1 with TRBJ1-5; TRBD1 matches at 10 bases. This CDR3 contains 12 residues. Germline trimming cut 6 bases from V and 5 bases from J; bases unmatched to any gene: 1. CDR1 and CDR2 from the germline V gene are SQVTM and ANQGSEA. Here the CDR3 DNA reads TGCAGCGTAGGGACAGGGGATCAGCCCCAGCATTTT. This translates into CSVGTGDQPQHF.

This rearrangement joins TRBV5-1 to TRBJ2-4, with D possibly TRBD2 on 5 matching bases. The length of the CDR3 is 16 residues. The V gene's germline CDR1 is SGHRS and CDR2 YFSETQ. Between the trimmed V and J ends, which lost 0 bases and 1 base, there was a span of 11 bases. The CDR3 protein is CASSLEGGLAKNIQYF. CDR3 coding DNA: TGCGCCAGCAGCTTGGAAGGCGGACTGGCCAAAAACATTCAGTACTTC.

This clone came up once. The V gene is TRBV6-5, the J gene TRBJ1-2, with 9 bases identical to TRBD1. This CDR3 has 15 amino acids. The germline V gene encodes CDR1 MNHEY and CDR2 SVGAGI. V shed 0 bases and J 7 bases; nucleotides not matched to a gene: 6. CDR3 DNA: TGTGCCAGCAGTTACTCGGGACAGGGACATGGTGGCTACACCTTC. Translated, it gives CASSYSGQGHGGYTF.

The CDR3: CASRTAGISGNTIYF. The CDR3 DNA follows: TGTGCCAGCAGGACAGCAGGGATCTCTGGAAACACCATATATTTT. This chain links TRBV6-5 with TRBJ1-3; D is perhaps TRBD1 (5 bases). The CDR3 loop spans 15 amino acids. CDR1 is MNHEY and CDR2 is SVGAGI in the germline V gene. V was shortened by 6 bases and J by 0 bases, with 12 bases between the two germline ends.

The chain links TRBV7-2 to TRBJ2-7, with D maybe TRBD1 (6 bases). In germline, CDR1 is SGHTA, CDR2 FQGNSA. The length of the CDR3 is 13 residues. Between the trimmed V and J ends, which lost 4 bases and 6 bases, there was a span of 13 bases. The CDR3 is CASSSSTGSEQYF. DNA of the CDR3: TGTGCCAGCAGCTCTTCCACAGGGTCCGAGCAGTACTTC.

This sequence joins TRBV10-2 and TRBJ1-1, with a tentative D call TRBD1 (6 bases). CDR1 and CDR2 from the germline V gene are WSHSY and SAAADI. The V end was cut by 7 bases, the J end by 2 bases, with 14 bases between. The length of the CDR3 is 14 residues. As DNA, the CDR3 is TGCGCCAGCACCCCTCGGACAGCAAACACTGAAGCTTTCTTT. It is translated as CASTPRTANTEAFF.

The chain joins TRBV20-1 to TRBJ1-1; D is unclear. This CDR3 comprises 13 residues. V lost 3 bases and J 0 bases, leaving 8 bases between the germline ends. Germline V gene data show CDR1 as DFQATT and CDR2 as SNEGSKA (reference sequence). CDR3 coding DNA: TGCAGTGCTAGTGCAGATATGAACACTGAAGCTTTCTTT. This codes for CSASADMNTEAFF.

This sequence joins TRBV27 and TRBJ1-1; D is unclear. CDR3 length: 15 residues. In germline, CDR1 is MNHEY, CDR2 SMNVEV (reference sequence). The V end lost 6 bases, the J end lost 6 bases, and 20 bases lay between the germline ends. CDR3 bases: TGTGCCAGCAGGAACGACAAGAACATGTTGGCTGAAGCTTTCTTT. Amino acids: CASRNDKNMLAEAFF.

This clone was seen just once. The V and J genes are TRBV9 and TRBJ1-2, with 8 bases that match TRBD1. The V gene end was trimmed by 0 bases and the J gene end by 6 bases; junction bases not matched to a gene: 7. From germline, CDR1 is SGDLS and CDR2 YYNGEE. There are 15 residues in the CDR3. The CDR3 protein is CASSVAAGGLDGYTF. The CDR3 coding sequence is TGTGCCAGCAGCGTAGCGGCAGGGGGCCTGGATGGCTACACCTTC.